A single sample gave rise to the 14 T cell receptor beta chains below, sequenced in a study of blood T cell repertoires in COVID-19 (dated by TCRdb to between 2020 and 2021). The library was produced with the immunoSEQ multiplex PCR assay. Held by TCRdb, this immuneACCESS table contains in-frame sequences only and omits some clones. Under half of the omission traces to an unresolved V gene where checked; the cause of the rest is unknown. The sample table records 70,000 to 90,000 clones; roughly 84% of these occur just once. The ten largest clones take up 10% to 12% of the sample. Source material: peripheral blood. Receptors originate from a man aged 70 or older with acute or convalescent COVID-19.

V gene TRBV5-1 combines with J gene TRBJ1-2; 9 bases agree with TRBD1. V trimming: 0 bases; J trimming: 0 bases; junction bases outside the gene matches: 6. The CDR3 runs 17 residues. Germline lookup yields CDR1 SGHRS and CDR2 YFSETQ. CDR3 bases: TGCGCCAGCAGCTTGGGGGACAGGGAAGGATCTAACTATGGCTACACCTTC. It encodes CASSLGDREGSNYGYTF.

V usage is TRBV2 and J usage is TRBJ1-4; D might be TRBD1 (5 bases). V was trimmed by 4 bases and J by 4 bases, leaving 16 bases between them. CDR3 size: 16 residues. Germline-derived CDR1 and CDR2 are SNHLY and FYNNEI. DNA of the CDR3: TGTGCCAGCAGTGGAGCGCCGGGGACTTTTAATGAAAAACTGTTTTTT. It is translated as CASSGAPGTFNEKLFF.

This chain connects TRBV7-8 to TRBJ1-1; possibly TRBD1 for D (5 bases). There are 14 residues in the CDR3. Germline values: CDR1 SGHVS, CDR2 FQNEAQ. The germline V and J ends were trimmed by 0 bases and 8 bases, with 13 bases remaining between them. The CDR3: CASSLAPRVGEAFF. The CDR3 DNA reads TGTGCCAGCAGCTTAGCCCCCAGGGTCGGGGAAGCTTTCTTT.

The chain is built from TRBV7-9 and TRBJ2-3; no definite D call. The CDR3 sequence is 16 residues long. Germline V lookup: CDR1 SEHNR, CDR2 FQNEAQ (reference sequence). V lost 5 bases and J lost 3, with 18 bases in between. In DNA form, the CDR3 reads TGTGCCAGCAGCCCACGTGGCTCCCCGACTACAGATACGCAGTATTTT. It specifies CASSPRGSPTTDTQYF.

The rearrangement uses TRBV9 and TRBJ1-6, with a weak D call TRBD1 (6 bases). The CDR3 length is 14 residues. V shed 3 bases and J shed 7 bases, with 11 bases lying between them. From germline, CDR1 is SGDLS and CDR2 YYNGEE. The CDR3 protein is CASSATGKNSPLHF. The CDR3 DNA is TGTGCCAGCAGCGCAACAGGGAAGAATTCACCCCTCCACTTT.

This rearrangement joins TRBV23-1 to TRBJ2-1; 13 bases map to TRBD2. TRBV23-1 has ORF status, its function being uncertain. CDR3 size: 17 residues. V gave up 7 bases and J gave up 0 bases; unmatched junction bases: 6. In nucleotides, the CDR3 is TGCGCCAGCAACGGGACTAGCGGGGATAGCTCCTACAATGAGCAGTTCTTC. It codes for CASNGTSGDSSYNEQFF.

This chain links TRBV2 with TRBJ1-5; D remains unclear. V lost 0 bases and J 0 bases, leaving 18 bases between the germline ends. Germline CDR1 reads SNHLY; CDR2 reads FYNNEI. This CDR3 is built from 19 residues. CDR3 amino acids: CASSEAPRGPGYSNQPQHF. The CDR3, as DNA: TGTGCCAGCAGTGAAGCGCCGCGGGGTCCGGGTTATAGCAATCAGCCCCAGCATTTT.

The chain combines TRBV6-2 or TRBV6-3 with TRBJ2-7; D perhaps matches TRBD1 (5 bases). This CDR3 contains 12 residues. Trimming took 5 bases from V and 4 from J, leaving 9 bases between them. Germline CDR1 and CDR2: MNHEY and SVGEGT. The CDR3 here is CASSPPGYEQYV. The CDR3 nucleotides are TGTGCCAGCAGTCCACCAGGGTACGAGCAGTACGTC.

This chain connects TRBV11-3 to TRBJ1-6, with a weak D call TRBD1 (5 bases). Per germline, CDR1 SGHNT and CDR2 YENEEA. V lost 5 bases and J 6 bases, leaving 8 bases between the germline ends. This CDR3 has 13 amino acids. This chain's CDR3 is CASSRTLNSPLHF. The DNA of the CDR3 is TGTGCCAGCAGCCGGACACTTAATTCACCCCTCCACTTT.

The chain combines TRBV30 with TRBJ1-6, with 9 bases that match TRBD1. CDR1 is GTSNPN and CDR2 is SVGIG in the germline V gene (reference sequence). The junction had 4 bases not matched to a gene; V was cut back by 1 base and J by 6 bases. CDR3 length: 15 residues. In DNA, the CDR3 is TGTGCCTGGAGTGGGGGACAGGGTGGTAATTCACCCCTCCACTTT. Residues: CAWSGGQGGNSPLHF.

The J gene is TRBJ2-5, the V gene TRBV4-1; TRBD1 matches at 7 bases. The V gene end was trimmed by 1 base and the J gene end by 5 bases; junction bases not matched to a gene: 13. Germline V gene sequence: CDR1 MGHRA, CDR2 YSYEKL. This CDR3 is 17 amino acids long. The CDR3 spells CASSQGRTGAASETQYF. DNA of the CDR3: TGCGCCAGCAGCCAAGGTCGCACAGGGGCCGCGTCGGAGACCCAGTACTTC.

This sequence joins TRBV7-9 and TRBJ1-2, with TRBD1 as a possible D gene (6 bases). V lost 3 bases and J lost 12, with 20 bases in between. The length of the CDR3 is 14 residues. The germline CDR1 and CDR2 sequences are SEHNR and FQNEAQ (reference sequence). CDR3 in DNA: TGTGCCAGCAGCTTCAACGACAGGTCCGAGGGAGACACCTTC. Translated: CASSFNDRSEGDTF.

The V and J genes are TRBV3-1 (or the pseudogene TRBV3-2) and TRBJ1-1; D gene unclear. The V end lost 1 base, the J end lost 6 bases, and 9 bases lay between the germline ends. The CDR3 is 13 residues long. The germline gives CDR1 LGHDT, CDR2 YNNKEL (reference sequence). CDR3 region: CASSQGATPEAFF. The CDR3 nucleotides read TGTGCCAGCAGCCAAGGGGCCACCCCTGAAGCTTTCTTT.

The CDR3: CAIAQGANSPLHF. The CDR3 DNA reads TGTGCCATTGCCCAGGGGGCTAACTCACCCCTCCACTTT. This chain connects TRBV19 to TRBJ1-6; 8 nucleotides line up with TRBD1. This CDR3 is built from 13 residues. With V trimmed by 10 bases and J by 10 bases, 9 bases remained unmatched. CDR1 and CDR2 (germline): LNHDA, SQIVND (reference sequence).